The present T cell receptor beta chain was sequenced within a study of CD8+CD57+ T cells in acquired aplastic anemia. Study-wide background: Sorted CD4+ plus CD8+ cells gave DNA averaging roughly 3.2 ug. Notes on the study in general: Over 25 CD8+ CDR3 sequences occurred in both the patients and the controls.

Comments on this clonotype: The antigen remains undetermined.

According to the study, genomic DNA was the template for TCR beta VDJ and CDR3 profiling. TCRdb processed the reads anew with MiXCR; each CDR3 protein has one entry. Among more than 70,000 distinct CDR3 sequences listed, around 70% were seen once. Patients picked for sequencing had shown CD8+CD57+ cell expansion detected by flow cytometry. Acquired aplastic anemia of severe grade affected all patients. Patients had not yet gotten any therapy when their blood was taken for sampling. The receptor was derived from a human donor with aplastic anemia. The sample was sorted CD4+, CD8+, or CD8+CD57+ T cells (not recorded which) from PBMCs.

CDR3 amino acids: CASSLIGDWGKYEQYF. DNA for the CDR3: TGTGCCAGCAGCTTAATCGGGGACTGGGGGAAGTACGAGCAGTACTTC. The V and J genes are TRBV11-1 and TRBJ2-7; a possible D gene is TRBD2 (6 bases). Germline V gene data show CDR1 as SGHAT and CDR2 as FQDESV (reference sequence). The V gene lost 2 bases and the J gene lost 4 bases, with 18 bases spanning the gap. The CDR3 length is 16 residues.